This T cell receptor beta chain was captured in a study of CD8 T cells in Susac syndrome (dated by TCRdb to the late 2010s). Regarding the research as a whole: Whether CD8+ T cell activation and differentiation in Susac syndrome was antigen driven was tested using repertoire sequencing. Clonality of the CD8+ T cell repertoire was compared between around eleven healthy donors, approximately 14 Susac syndrome patients and roughly 15 multiple sclerosis patients. What the authors observed across the whole study: The TCR sequencing and HLA analysis was acknowledged to have included a relatively small number of individuals.

RNA was extracted with the RNeasy kit and about 0.5 to 1 ug was reverse transcribed using random hexamers. The immunoSEQ multiplex PCR assay, covering 54 Vbeta and 13 Jbeta segments, was used to amplify TCR beta CDR3 regions. To correct PCR amplification bias, a synthetic template baseline was used for both primer optimization and computational correction. In the original analysis: Reads were assigned to V, D and J genes according to IMGT and analyzed in immunoSEQ Analyzer, with only productive sequences retained. Clonality was computed as one minus Shannon entropy normalized by log2 of the number of productive unique sequences. Public and private clones were assessed among the 100 most prevalent clones of each patient and control. A clone was defined as Susac-specific if it was absent from the healthy and MS cohorts, from over a thousand published viral clones and from other ImmuneACCESS disease sequences. The public reads were reanalyzed by TCRdb: fastp trimming at Q25, MiXCR alignment, in-frame beta chains only. Records with the same CDR3 protein are collapsed into one entry carrying the most frequent genes and DNA. In this record, the V and J calls reflect TCRdb's handling and not the investigators' own analysis. This sample lists 130,000 or so distinct CDR3 sequences; around 75% were detected once. Roughly 0.5% of the sample is taken by the ten largest.

High-throughput TCR beta sequencing profiled peripheral blood CD8+ and CD4+ T cells from healthy donors, Susac syndrome patients and multiple sclerosis patients. Multiple sclerosis controls were treatment-naive patients with stable or active relapsing-remitting disease fulfilling revised McDonald criteria. Bulk CD8+ and CD4+ T cells were purified by magnetic negative isolation, while CD8+ TEMRA cells were enriched using FACS. Blood was drawn into EDTA tubes, processed within 24 hours, and PBMCs were isolated by density gradient centrifugation. PBMCs destined for TCR sequencing were cryopreserved in liquid nitrogen and later thawed in a 37 °C water bath. The sorted or isolated CD4+, CD8+ and CD8+ TEMRA cells reached a purity of at least 90%. CDR1 and CDR2 (SNHLY, FYNNEI) derive from the germline V gene. The germline ends are 22 bases apart after V is trimmed by 8 bases and J by 2 bases. The CDR3 measures 17 amino acids from cysteine to phenylalanine. Left in the record is the CDR3 DNA by itself, 51 bases read in frame from the first base.

Note on this clonotype: Its antigen is not yet known. No much larger clone exists at a distance of one base, and base qualities are not known.

What was sequenced was CD8+ T cells from PBMCs. The receptor was isolated from a human donor with multiple sclerosis. Recombination joined TRBV2 with TRBJ1-3; too little of a D gene remains to name it. The CDR3 region: CASQDLPRMRTGNTIYF. The sequence in DNA is TGTGCCAGCCAGGACCTCCCCAGAATGCGGACTGGAAACACCATATATTTT.